This passage covers 19 T cell receptor beta chains from one sample sequenced in a study of PD-L1 blockade in urothelial cancer. Assay used: immunoSEQ multiplex PCR; TCRdb lists only in-frame clones, some missing. The sample holds roughly 38,000 clones, around 79% seen once. Sequenced material: PBMCs, taken around atezolizumab (anti-PD-L1) treatment. The receptor set was obtained from a man between 65 and 85 years old with urothelial cancer.

The chain recombines TRBV11-2 with TRBJ2-1; D is unresolved. CDR3 length: 13 amino acids. Trimming took 3 bases from V and 2 from J, leaving 5 bases between them. The germline V gene encodes CDR1 SGHAT and CDR2 FQNNGV. CDR3 bases: TGTGCCAGCAGCTTGGCTCCCTACAATGAGCAGTTCTTC. This codes for CASSLAPYNEQFF.

The chain is built from TRBV5-1 and TRBJ1-4; 12 positions agree with TRBD1. J was trimmed by 1 base and V by 4 bases; bases with no gene match: 5. CDR1 is SGHRS, CDR2 YFSETQ, per germline. This CDR3 has 17 residues. The CDR3 nucleotides are TGCGCCAGCAGCCCGGGACAGGGGGCGGGAACTAATGAAAAACTGTTTTTT. Translated: CASSPGQGAGTNEKLFF.

The V and J genes are TRBV4-1 and TRBJ2-1, with 9 positions matching TRBD2. Per the germline V gene, CDR1 is MGHRA and CDR2 is YSYEKL. The V gene end was trimmed by 3 bases and the J gene end by 1 base; junction bases not matched to a gene: 4. The CDR3 consists of 16 residues. The CDR3 is CASSQEREVSYNEQFF. The CDR3 bases are TGCGCCAGCAGCCAGGAGCGGGAGGTTTCCTACAATGAGCAGTTCTTC.

The sample holds a few counts of this clone. The chain recombines TRBV15 with TRBJ2-6; the D gene is possibly TRBD1 (5 bases). This CDR3 has 16 residues. The V end lost 0 bases, the J end lost 2 bases, and 8 bases lay between the germline ends. In germline, CDR1 is LNHNV, CDR2 YYDKDF (reference sequence). The CDR3 DNA follows: TGTGCCACCAGCAGAGACCCCAGGGCTGGGGCCAACGTCCTGACTTTC. Translation: CATSRDPRAGANVLTF.

The rearrangement joins TRBV9 to TRBJ2-7; D may be TRBD2 (6 bases). Germline-derived CDR1 and CDR2 are SGDLS and YYNGEE. The CDR3 is 15 amino acids. Trimming stripped 4 bases from V and 0 bases from J, with 14 bases between. CDR3 bases: TGTGCCAGCAGCCCTCAGGCCGGGGGCTCCTACGAGCAGTACTTC. Translating it yields CASSPQAGGSYEQYF.

This chain links TRBV11-3 with TRBJ2-5; D is uncertain. There are 13 residues in the CDR3. V dropped 3 bases and J dropped 5 bases, with 10 bases sitting between them. The germline V gene encodes CDR1 SGHNT and CDR2 YENEEA. The CDR3 nucleotides are TGTGCCAGCAGCTTTAATGCCGGGGAGACCCAGTACTTC. Its translation: CASSFNAGETQYF.

This clone was found a few times. V is TRBV2 and J is TRBJ2-7; 8 bases agree with TRBD1. V shed 4 bases and J 2 bases; nucleotides not matched to a gene: 13. The CDR3 length is 17 residues. Germline-derived CDR1 and CDR2 are SNHLY and FYNNEI. The CDR3 here is CASSGGATGVIAYEQYF. The DNA for the CDR3 is TGTGCCAGCAGTGGTGGGGCGACAGGGGTAATCGCCTACGAGCAGTACTTC.

J is TRBJ2-2 and V is TRBV11-3; TRBD2 matches at 15 bases. The CDR3 consists of 17 residues. Trimming cost V 3 bases and J 2 bases; bases outside gene matches: 1. Germline V lookup: CDR1 SGHNT, CDR2 YENEEA. The CDR3 loop reads CASSLGLAGGNTGELFF. The CDR3 region has the DNA TGTGCCAGCAGCTTGGGACTAGCGGGAGGAAACACCGGGGAGCTGTTTTTT.

The rearrangement links TRBV7-9 to TRBJ1-4; 9 nucleotides align to TRBD1. CDR1 and CDR2 from the germline V gene are SEHNR and FQNEAQ (reference sequence). The CDR3 totals 14 residues. The ends lost 5 bases at V and 7 bases at J; junction bases unmatched: 5. In DNA form, the CDR3 reads TGTGCCAGCAGCCCACAGGGGGCGATTGAAAAACTGTTTTTT. Protein product: CASSPQGAIEKLFF. Together with reference TRBV7-9 and TRBJ1-4, the CDR3 gives the full variable domain: DTGVSQNPRHKITKRGQNVTFRCDPISEHNRLYWYRQTLGQGPEFLTYFQNEAQLEKSRLLSDRFSAERPKGSFSTLEIQRTEQGDSAMYLCASSPQGAIEKLFFGSGTQLSVL.

The chain combines TRBV18 with TRBJ2-2, with D possibly matching TRBD1 (5 bases). CDR3 length: 16 amino acids. Trimming cost V 2 bases and J 1 base, with 11 bases left between them. Germline CDR1 KGHSH, CDR2 LQKENI. Written as DNA, the CDR3 is TGTGCCAGCTCACCATGGGTGCAGGGGAACACCGGGGAGCTGTTTTTT. This encodes CASSPWVQGNTGELFF.

This clone was detected only a few times. The chain uses TRBV6-1 and TRBJ1-2, with D tentatively TRBD1 (6 bases). This CDR3 spans 14 amino acids. Trimming removed 7 bases at V and 2 bases at J, with 14 bases between. In germline, CDR1 is MNHNS, CDR2 SASEGT. As DNA, the CDR3 is TGTGCCAGCAATAAGGGCAGGGGAAACTATGGCTACACCTTC. Translating gives CASNKGRGNYGYTF.

The chain is built from TRBV9 and TRBJ2-1, with D uncertain. Germline-derived CDR1 and CDR2 are SGDLS and YYNGEE. This CDR3 has 16 residues. Trimming stripped 0 bases from V and 1 base from J, with 11 bases between. The CDR3: CASSVGLALSYNEQFF. The CDR3 nucleotides read TGTGCCAGCAGCGTAGGATTAGCCTTGTCCTACAATGAGCAGTTCTTC. Full variable domain (remainder filled in from reference TRBV9 and TRBJ2-1): DSGVTQTPKHLITATGQRVTLRCSPRSGDLSVYWYQQSLDQGLQFLIQYYNGEERAKGNILERFSAQQFPDLHSELNLSSLELGDSALYFCASSVGLALSYNEQFFGPGTRLTVL.

The CDR3 DNA reads as TGTGCCAGCAGCGCGCGGGACGGAGCTTACACTGAAGCTTTCTTT. This codes for CASSARDGAYTEAFF. The V call is TRBV9, the J call TRBJ1-1; tentative D call: TRBD1 (5 bases). The V gene's germline CDR1 is SGDLS and CDR2 YYNGEE. V dropped 3 bases and J dropped 3 bases, with 15 bases sitting between them. This CDR3 contains 15 residues.

This chain connects TRBV11-3 to TRBJ2-7, with 8 nucleotides matching TRBD1. This CDR3 has 13 amino acids. Trimming cost V 4 bases and J 3 bases; bases outside gene matches: 2. Germline loops: CDR1 SGHNT, CDR2 YENEEA. In DNA, the CDR3 is TGTGCCAGCAGCTCCGGACAGGGCTACGAGCAGTACTTC. This encodes CASSSGQGYEQYF.

The gene calls are TRBV19 and TRBJ1-2, with unresolved D. Trimming took off 3 bases at V and 2 bases at J, with 13 bases between the two ends. There are 15 residues in the CDR3. Germline CDR1 and CDR2: LNHDA and SQIVND (reference sequence). The CDR3 nucleotides read TGTGCCAGTAGTATTTTCCTAACAGAGAACTATGGCTACACCTTC. This gives the protein CASSIFLTENYGYTF.

The chain is built from TRBV4-1 and TRBJ2-3; 7 positions match TRBD2. The CDR3 extends over 14 amino acids. V dropped 4 bases and J dropped 11; count of bases not matched to a gene: 12. From germline, CDR1 is MGHRA and CDR2 YSYEKL. CDR3: CASSLGLDWMLQYF. The CDR3, as DNA: TGCGCCAGCAGCCTCGGACTAGATTGGATGTTGCAGTATTTT.

The chain carries TRBV5-1 and TRBJ2-7; 8 nucleotides agree with TRBD2. This CDR3 spans 13 amino acids. The junction had 5 bases not matched to a gene; V was cut back by 5 bases and J by 4 bases. The germline V gene encodes CDR1 SGHRS and CDR2 YFSETQ. The CDR3: CASRGSGIYEQYF. DNA of the CDR3: TGCGCCAGCAGGGGTAGCGGGATTTACGAGCAGTACTTC. Variable domain in full (rest from reference TRBV5-1 and TRBJ2-7): KAGVTQTPRYLIKTRGQQVTLSCSPISGHRSVSWYQQTPGQGLQFLFEYFSETQRNKGNFPGRFSGRQFSNSRSEMNVSTLELGDSALYLCASRGSGIYEQYFGPGTRLTVT.

This clone appeared once. V is TRBV7-2 and J is TRBJ2-1; 7 positions match TRBD2. This CDR3 has 16 residues. V trimming: 3 bases; J trimming: 3 bases; junction bases outside the gene matches: 8. Germline V gene data show CDR1 as SGHTA and CDR2 as FQGNSA. The CDR3 region is CASSFRGRDYYNEQFF. CDR3 DNA: TGTGCCAGCAGCTTTCGGGGGAGGGATTACTACAATGAGCAGTTCTTC.

The chain combines TRBV5-1 with TRBJ2-3; 8 bases are shared with TRBD2. V lost 3 bases, J lost 4 bases, and 4 bases stayed unmatched. CDR3 length: 14 residues. Germline CDR1 is SGHRS and CDR2 is YFSETQ. As DNA, the CDR3 is TGCGCCAGCAGCTACGGGGGGGGGTCAGATACGCAGTATTTT. Encoded protein: CASSYGGGSDTQYF. Full variable domain (missing parts from reference TRBV5-1 and TRBJ2-3): KAGVTQTPRYLIKTRGQQVTLSCSPISGHRSVSWYQQTPGQGLQFLFEYFSETQRNKGNFPGRFSGRQFSNSRSEMNVSTLELGDSALYLCASSYGGGSDTQYFGPGTRLTVL.